This T cell receptor beta chain was profiled in a study of blood T cell repertoires in COVID-19. Background on the study: Sources were T cells, B-cell-depleted T cells, or PBMCs; the material itself was cDNA or gDNA.

This clone showed up just once. Per the original data handling: Reference gene primer amplification yielded estimated nucleated cell counts. Measured with immunoSEQ multiplex PCR; TCRdb has only the in-frame clones, and not every one. The DNA was the basis for D and trimming; V, J and clone size are from that table. The sample lists approximately 130,000 clones, around 81% seen once, with roughly 9.1% in the top ten. V lost 8 bases and J lost 5; bases outside the gene matches: 8. Looked up from germline, CDR1 is SGHVS and CDR2 is FQNEAQ. This CDR3 is 13 amino acids long. Sequencing was carried out using peripheral blood. The chain is built from TRBV7-8 and TRBJ2-5, with TRBD1 matching over 7 bases. The TCR sequence derives from an older woman with active or convalescent COVID-19. In DNA form, the CDR3 reads TGTGCCAGCTTAAACAGGGGTTATGAGACCCAGTACTTC. It encodes CASLNRGYETQYF.